Described below is a single T cell receptor (beta chain) sequence and its context. The antigen is undetermined. The junction departs from germline at one end; a sequencing error may be responsible. Total RNA (approximately 500 ng) served as template for TCR beta cDNA synthesis primed by a constant-region primer. Three rounds of nested multiplex PCR with slightly modified ARM-PCR produced TCR beta libraries. For around 9 cycles apiece, the opening two PCR rounds ran with TRBV1-TRBV30 forward primers and a C-beta reverse primer. TCRdb passed the multiplex PCR reads through MiXCR, listing each CDR3 protein once. Among roughly 120,000 distinct CDR3 sequences listed, 50% to 80% were seen once. DNA and RNA were both co-extracted from about 19-30 mg of bulk tissue that had not been sorted. By surgical resection, the patients were treated for their primary liver carcinoma. This sample is part of a study of tumor-infiltrating lymphocytes in primary liver carcinoma. At the level of the study: In every tissue type, samples returned a similar yield of roughly 3.5 to 7.13 million productive TCRbeta reads. General study findings and limits: Between tumor regions, pairs overlapped more than tumor-adjacent and tumor-blood pairs did. Compared with blood, tumor repertoires held significantly more in their top 250 clones.

The germline gives CDR1 SGHAT, CDR2 FQNNGV. The CDR3 contains 11 residues. The sample consisted of liver tumor tissue from sampling region 3. Subset given: tumor region T3, left-lateral pole. J is TRBJ2-5 and V is TRBV11-2; no reliable D call. The TCR sequence derives from a woman aged 55 to 70 with primary liver carcinoma and hepatitis B virus infection. Here the CDR3 reads CASSFIETRYF. The CDR3 DNA sequence: TGCGCCAGCAGCTTTATAGAGACCCGGTACTTC.